A selection of T cell receptor beta chains follows, all from one sample in a study of Ad26.COV2.S vaccination and SARS-CoV-2 variants. Data came from immunoSEQ multiplex PCR; TCRdb stores just in-frame clones and leaves some out. The table lists fewer than 500,000 clones, less than 95% of them singletons. The specimen was peripheral blood, collected in a trial of Ad26.COV2.S vaccine versus placebo. These receptors were collected from a person aged 18 to 65 who received the Ad26.COV2.S COVID-19 vaccine or a placebo. CDR3s include the opening cysteine and the closing phenylalanine or tryptophan. D genes are given only for firm matches. Expanded clones get a size class; other rows say once, few or many, or leave the size out.

D gene,CDR3 length,V gene,J gene,clone size,CDR3 DNA,CDR3 protein
TRBD1,15,TRBV28,TRBJ1-1,-,TGTGCCAGCAGTCCAAGGACAGGGTTGAACACTGAAGCTTTCTTT,CASSPRTGLNTEAFF
TRBD2,16,TRBV6-1,TRBJ2-1,once,TGTGCCAGCAGTGAAGAGCCTAGCGGGAAATACGGTGAGCAGTTCTTC,CASSEEPSGKYGEQFF
TRBD1,16,TRBV7-9,TRBJ2-7,-,TGTGCCAGCAGCCAATCCGCGCGGACAGGTTACTACGAGCAGTACTTC,CASSQSARTGYYEQYF
-,13,TRBV5-4,TRBJ2-1,-,TGTGCCAGCAGCTTGGATGTGGGCTCGGAGCAGTTCTTC,CASSLDVGSEQFF
TRBD2,13,TRBV5-1,TRBJ2-7,-,TGCGCCAGCAGCTTCCTTACGGGGGGCGAGCAGTACTTC,CASSFLTGGEQYF
-,13,TRBV24-1,TRBJ2-2,few,TGTGCCACCAGGCGGACTAAGGCCGGGGAGCTGTTTTTT,CATRRTKAGELFF
-,13,TRBV6-5,TRBJ1-6,-,TGTGCCAGCAGTTACTCATCAACCTCACCCCTCCACTTT,CASSYSSTSPLHF
TRBD1,13,TRBV29-1,TRBJ2-7,-,TGCAGCGTCCCCGGACAGGGGTTCTACGAGCAGTACTTC,CSVPGQGFYEQYF
-,9,TRBV19,TRBJ1-1,-,TGTGCCCTCGCCCCTGAAGCTTTCTTT,CALAPEAFF
TRBD2,16,TRBV3-1/TRBV3-2,TRBJ2-3,-,TGTGCCAGCAGCCGGGGGACTAGCGGGAATGCAGATACGCAGTATTTT,CASSRGTSGNADTQYF
TRBD2,15,TRBV7-2,TRBJ2-5,-,TGTGCCAGCAGTCCAAATATCGGCGGGGGGGAGACCCAGTACTTC,CASSPNIGGGETQYF
-,13,TRBV5-5,TRBJ2-7,-,TGTGCCAGCAGCTTGGAGGGGGTCTACGAGCAGTACTTC,CASSLEGVYEQYF
-,15,TRBV6-2/TRBV6-3,TRBJ2-4,once,TGTGCCAGCAGTGCGTGGGAGGTGGGGAAAAACATTCAGTACTTC,CASSAWEVGKNIQYF
-,14,TRBV6-4,TRBJ2-2,few,TGTGCCAGCAGTGACTCCCCGAACACCGGGGAGCTGTTTTTT,CASSDSPNTGELFF
TRBD1,16,TRBV5-1,TRBJ2-5,-,TGCGCCAGCAGCTCTATGGCCGGGACAGAAAAAGAGACCCAGTACTTC,CASSSMAGTEKETQYF
-,15,TRBV4-1,TRBJ2-1,-,TGCGCCAGCAGCCGGGGACATCCGTCCTACAATGAGCAGTTCTTC,CASSRGHPSYNEQFF
-,12,TRBV18,TRBJ1-4,-,TGTGCCAGCTCACCGGCGGATGAAAAACTGTTTTTT,CASSPADEKLFF
TRBD2,15,TRBV7-6,TRBJ2-1,-,TGTGCCAGCAGCTCGACTAGCGGGATATACAATGAGCAGTTCTTC,CASSSTSGIYNEQFF
-,9,TRBV5-1,TRBJ1-2,-,TGCGCCAGCAGCTTGACAGAAATCTTC,CASSLTEIF
-,15,TRBV10-3,TRBJ1-3,once,TGTGCCATCAGCCCCAACAGCAACTCTGGAAACACCATATATTTT,CAISPNSNSGNTIYF
-,15,TRBV7-3,TRBJ2-1,-,TGTGCCAGCAGCTCAGGGGCGGGATCAGGCAATGAGCAGTTCTTC,CASSSGAGSGNEQFF
-,13,TRBV18,TRBJ2-2,-,TGTGCCAGCTCACAGGGACTCACCGGGGAGCTGTTTTTT,CASSQGLTGELFF
-,14,TRBV11-2,TRBJ1-1,once,TGTGCCAGCAGCTTAGAAGGGGCCGGCACTGAAGCTTTCTTT,CASSLEGAGTEAFF
-,15,TRBV18,TRBJ1-5,-,TGTGCCAGCTCACTTGACAGATCTCCGGGGCAGCCCCAGCATTTT,CASSLDRSPGQPQHF
-,13,TRBV28,TRBJ1-1,-,TGTGCCAGCAGTTTTGGGGCTACAGGGAAAGCTTTCTTT,CASSFGATGKAFF
TRBD1,13,TRBV27,TRBJ2-7,-,TGTGCCAGCAGCTCGACAGGGCTCTACGAGCAGTACTTC,CASSSTGLYEQYF
-,13,TRBV21-1,TRBJ2-1,-,TGTGCCAGCAGCACGGGGGAACAGGGGTTGCAGTTCTTC,CASSTGEQGLQFF
TRBD2,15,TRBV6-2/TRBV6-3,TRBJ2-1,few,TGTGCCAGCAGTCCCACTAGCGGGAGGGGGTGGGAGCAGTTCTTC,CASSPTSGRGWEQFF
-,18,TRBV30,TRBJ1-6,-,TGTGCCTGGAGTGTATTGCCGATCCGCGGTCCTTATAATTCACCCCTCCACTTT,CAWSVLPIRGPYNSPLHF
-,11,TRBV28,TRBJ2-1,-,TGTGCCAGCAGTCTATACAATGAGCAGTTCTTC,CASSLYNEQFF